One sample yielded the 25 T cell receptor beta chains listed below, sequenced in a study of cytomegalovirus exposure and HLA in healthy donors. Both 60 Vbeta primers and 13 Jbeta primers went into the PCR. Profiled with immunoSEQ multiplex PCR; TCRdb holds only in-frame clones, not every one. The table lists 110,000 to 150,000 clones, 75% of them singletons. The sequencing sample was made of PBMCs. The receptors originated from a man aged 25 to 40 in good health and CMV-seronegative.

The rearrangement joins TRBV5-6 to TRBJ2-5, with TRBD1 identical over 9 bases. This CDR3 region has 16 residues. Losses at the gene ends were 5 bases for V and 5 bases for J; bases not matched to a gene: 13. Germline assignment: CDR1 SGHDT and CDR2 YYEEEE. CDR3 nucleotide sequence: TGTGCCAGCAGTCGTGGACAGGGGAGAGTGTTGGAGACCCAGTACTTC. Residues: CASSRGQGRVLETQYF.

The chain recombines TRBV29-1 with TRBJ2-3; 9 bases match TRBD2. The length of the CDR3 is 16 residues. Per the germline V gene, CDR1 is SQVTM and CDR2 is ANQGSEA. V trimming: 1 base; J trimming: 2 bases; junction bases outside the gene matches: 7. The CDR3 protein is CSVEGLASGDTDTQYF. The CDR3 DNA sequence: TGCAGCGTTGAAGGCTTGGCTAGCGGGGACACAGATACGCAGTATTTT.

The rearrangement links TRBV9 to TRBJ1-1; possible D gene TRBD1, 5 bases. This CDR3 is built from 16 residues. Deletions cut 4 bases from V and 1 base from J, with 17 bases between. Germline V gene data show CDR1 as SGDLS and CDR2 as YYNGEE. The CDR3 loop reads CASSPRLQVTNTEAFF. The CDR3 region has the DNA TGTGCCAGCAGCCCAAGATTACAGGTAACGAACACTGAAGCTTTCTTT.

The chain carries TRBV30 and TRBJ2-1; 8 positions agree with TRBD2. The V segment lost 8 bases and the J segment 2 bases; nucleotides outside the gene matches: 5. Germline assignment: CDR1 GTSNPN and CDR2 SVGIG (reference sequence). The CDR3 sequence is 13 residues long. CDR3 residues: CAAGTRAYNEQFF. CDR3 nucleotide sequence: TGTGCCGCCGGGACTAGAGCCTACAATGAGCAGTTCTTC. The entire variable domain, with the rest obtained from reference TRBV30 and TRBJ2-1, is as follows: SQTIHQWPATLVQPVGSPLSLECTVEGTSNPNLYWYRQAAGRGLQLLFYSVGIGQISSEVPQNLSASRPQDRQFILSSKKLLLSDSGFYLCAAGTRAYNEQFFGPGTRLTVL.

The V gene is TRBV19, the J gene TRBJ2-1; TRBD2 matches at 7 bases. Germline V lookup: CDR1 LNHDA, CDR2 SQIVND (reference sequence). The CDR3 covers 17 residues. Trimming at V came to 11 bases and at J to 0 bases, leaving 16 bases not matched to a gene. This CDR3 is CAGRAGVSLLSYNEQFF. The CDR3 bases are TGTGCCGGCCGGGCGGGAGTAAGCTTACTCTCCTACAATGAGCAGTTCTTC.

The rearrangement links TRBV6-1 to TRBJ2-7, with D perhaps matching TRBD1 (5 bases). The CDR3 loop spans 13 amino acids. The germline gives CDR1 MNHNS, CDR2 SASEGT. Trimming cost V 6 bases and J 3 bases, with 12 bases left between them. The CDR3 sequence is CASSLTGYYEQYF. CDR3 nucleotides: TGTGCCAGCAGCCTTACAGGCTACTACGAGCAGTACTTC.

This clone was observed a handful of times. The genes are TRBV11-3 and TRBJ1-5; no firm D call. V lost 6 bases and J lost 0, with 12 bases in between. CDR1 and CDR2 (germline): SGHNT, YENEEA. The CDR3 length is 15 residues. CDR3 region: CASRGGPFSNQPQHF. The CDR3 DNA follows: TGTGCCAGCAGGGGAGGGCCTTTTAGCAATCAGCCCCAGCATTTT. Complete variable domain (other parts from reference TRBV11-3 and TRBJ1-5): EAGVVQSPRYKIIEKKQPVAFWCNPISGHNTLYWYLQNLGQGPELLIRYENEEAVDDSQLPKDRFSAERLKGVDSTLKIQPAELGDSAVYLCASRGGPFSNQPQHFGDGTRLSIL.

V gene TRBV18 combines with J gene TRBJ2-3; D not certain. Germline V gene lookup returns CDR1 KGHSH and CDR2 LQKENI. This CDR3 contains 13 residues. Trimming removed 0 bases from V and 4 bases from J, with 5 bases in between. The CDR3 region has the DNA TGTGCCAGCTCACCACCGGCCGCAGATACGCAGTATTTT. Residues: CASSPPAADTQYF.

The chain links TRBV23-1 to TRBJ2-2, with D hard to call. TRBV23-1 is treated as an ORF (open reading frame) with a function not yet certain. V lost 9 bases, J lost 0 bases, and 11 bases lay in between. The CDR3 totals 14 residues. CDR3 loop: CARAEAANTGELFF. As DNA, the CDR3 is TGCGCCAGAGCTGAGGCAGCGAACACCGGGGAGCTGTTTTTT.

This clone came up a few times. The chain has TRBV2 and TRBJ2-5, with TRBD2 as a possible D gene (7 bases). CDR1 is SNHLY and CDR2 is FYNNEI in the germline V gene. CDR3 length: 14 residues. Deletions cut 8 bases from V and 3 bases from J, with 16 bases between. The CDR3: CASGGGGPEETQYF. CDR3 bases: TGTGCCAGCGGGGGGGGCGGCCCCGAAGAGACCCAGTACTTC. The whole variable domain, filled in from reference TRBV2 and TRBJ2-5, reads EPEVTQTPSHQVTQMGQEVILRCVPISNHLYFYWYRQILGQKVEFLVSFYNNEISEKSEIFDDQFSVERPDGSNFTLKIRSTKLEDSAMYFCASGGGGPEETQYFGPGTRLLVL.

The V gene is TRBV11-3, the J gene TRBJ2-5, with 15 bases lining up with TRBD2. The V gene's germline CDR1 is SGHNT and CDR2 YENEEA. The V segment lost 5 bases and the J segment 0 bases; nucleotides outside the gene matches: 7. This CDR3 has 18 amino acids. The chain's CDR3 is CASSPGLAGGPYQETQYF. DNA of the CDR3: TGTGCCAGCAGCCCGGGACTAGCGGGAGGACCGTACCAAGAGACCCAGTACTTC.

The J gene is TRBJ2-7, the V gene TRBV28; TRBD2 is a possible D gene (6 bases). Germline CDR1 MDHEN, CDR2 SYDVKM. CDR3 size: 14 residues. Trimming cost V 7 bases and J 0 bases, with 13 bases left between them. CDR3 region: CASTPFGGSYEQYF. The DNA of the CDR3 is TGTGCCAGCACCCCCTTCGGGGGCTCCTACGAGCAGTACTTC.

This clone was observed once. This specimen includes other DNA sequences encoding the same CDR3. V is TRBV28 and J is TRBJ2-7, with D perhaps matching TRBD2 (5 bases). Germline CDR1 MDHEN, CDR2 SYDVKM. The CDR3 is 12 amino acids. The V end lost 2 bases, the J end lost 7 bases, and 9 bases lay between the germline ends. CDR3 region: CASSLRGREQYF. Here the CDR3 DNA reads TGTGCCAGCAGTTTACGCGGGCGGGAGCAGTACTTC.

J is TRBJ1-5 and V is TRBV15, with D possibly matching TRBD1 (5 bases). The germline V gene has CDR1 LNHNV and CDR2 YYDKDF (reference sequence). V was shortened by 3 bases and J by 3 bases, with 21 bases between the two germline ends. This CDR3 comprises 18 residues. CDR3 nucleotides: TGTGCCACCAGCAGGGAATATCAGGGAAACGGAGCCAATCAGCCCCAGCATTTT. Translating gives CATSREYQGNGANQPQHF.

The chain couples TRBV5-4 to TRBJ2-7, with 12 positions matching TRBD2. The V segment lost 3 bases and the J segment 5 bases; nucleotides outside the gene matches: 6. CDR3 length: 15 amino acids. Per the germline V gene, CDR1 is SGHNT and CDR2 is YYREEE (reference sequence). CDR3 residues: CASSSGLAGINEQYF. The CDR3 coding sequence is TGTGCCAGCAGCTCCGGACTAGCGGGGATCAACGAGCAGTACTTC.

This clone showed up just a few times. This chain uses TRBV18 with TRBJ1-1; TRBD1 might be the D (5 bases). The germline V gene encodes CDR1 KGHSH and CDR2 LQKENI. This CDR3 is 13 amino acids long. The V end was cut by 4 bases, the J end by 3 bases, with 9 bases between. In DNA, the CDR3 is TGTGCCAGCTCACAGGGGAAGGACACTGAAGCTTTCTTT. Translating gives CASSQGKDTEAFF.

The V call is TRBV5-1, the J call TRBJ1-2; TRBD1 matches at 11 bases. There are 14 residues in the CDR3. Germline V gene data show CDR1 as SGHRS and CDR2 as YFSETQ. J was trimmed by 5 bases and V by 6 bases; bases with no gene match: 6. The CDR3 loop is CASNGQGAGYGYTF. In nucleotides, the CDR3 is TGCGCCAGCAACGGACAGGGGGCTGGGTATGGCTACACCTTC.

The rearrangement uses TRBV6-5 and TRBJ2-1; 15 bases match TRBD2. J gave up 9 bases and V 4 bases, and 1 base lay outside the gene matches. The CDR3 is 14 amino acids. The germline V gene encodes CDR1 MNHEY and CDR2 SVGAGI. Here the CDR3 reads CASSWTSGGGEQFF. The CDR3, as DNA: TGTGCCAGCAGTTGGACTAGCGGGGGGGGTGAGCAGTTCTTC.

V is TRBV6-1 and J is TRBJ2-7; TRBD1 matches 9 bases. This CDR3 region has 14 residues. V was pared by 1 base and J by 7 bases, with 5 bases of the junction left unmatched. Germline CDR1 reads MNHNS; CDR2 reads SASEGT. The CDR3 loop reads CASSEVQGAKEQYF. The CDR3 DNA sequence: TGTGCCAGCAGTGAAGTACAGGGGGCGAAAGAGCAGTACTTC.

The V call is TRBV6-6, the J call TRBJ2-1; 7 bases line up with TRBD2. The CDR3 totals 16 residues. The germline gives CDR1 MNHNY, CDR2 SVGAGI (reference sequence). V gave up 0 bases and J gave up 7 bases; unmatched junction bases: 9. The CDR3 reads CASSYSREGRRNEQFF. Written as DNA, the CDR3 is TGTGCCAGCAGTTACTCGAGGGAGGGCCGTAGGAATGAGCAGTTCTTC.

The gene calls are TRBV19 and TRBJ2-7, with D perhaps TRBD2 (6 bases). Germline V lookup: CDR1 LNHDA, CDR2 SQIVND (reference sequence). Trimming removed 5 bases at V and 3 bases at J, with 17 bases between. CDR3 size: 15 residues. The DNA for the CDR3 is TGTGCCAGTAGTTATCGGGCGGAGGGGAGCTACGAGCAGTACTTC. This codes for CASSYRAEGSYEQYF.

The V call is TRBV6-5, the J call TRBJ2-1; D is possibly TRBD1 (6 bases). V dropped 5 bases and J dropped 2 bases, with 13 bases sitting between them. The CDR3 runs 15 residues. Germline values: CDR1 MNHEY, CDR2 SVGAGI. In DNA form, the CDR3 reads TGTGCCAGCAGTCTACAGGGCATAGCCTACAATGAGCAGTTCTTC. Translated: CASSLQGIAYNEQFF.

The rearrangement uses TRBV13 and TRBJ1-2; TRBD1 matches 9 bases. In germline, CDR1 is PRHDT, CDR2 FYEKMQ (reference sequence). CDR3 length: 13 amino acids. V dropped 5 bases and J dropped 8; count of bases not matched to a gene: 6. The CDR3 loop is CASSGDRGDGYTF. CDR3 sequence (DNA): TGTGCCAGCAGCGGTGACAGGGGGGACGGCTACACCTTC.

The CDR3 protein is CSVDGDGIDTQYF. CDR3 nucleotide sequence: TGCAGCGTTGACGGGGATGGGATAGATACGCAGTATTTT. The rearrangement links TRBV29-1 to TRBJ2-3, with D maybe TRBD2 (5 bases). The V end was cut by 3 bases, the J end by 5 bases, with 12 bases between. This CDR3 comprises 13 residues. The germline CDR1 and CDR2 sequences are SQVTM and ANQGSEA.

The J gene is TRBJ2-7, the V gene TRBV6-6, with 11 bases that match TRBD1. There are 14 residues in the CDR3. The germline gives CDR1 MNHNY, CDR2 SVGAGI (reference sequence). Trimming removed 6 bases from V and 4 bases from J; junction bases left unmatched: 5. The CDR3 DNA reads as TGTGCCAGCAGCACGGGACAGGGGGTTTACGAGCAGTACTTC. It yields the protein CASSTGQGVYEQYF.